This T cell receptor beta chain came from a study of blood T cells in healthy people across ages. CDR1 and CDR2 (germline): SEHNR, FQNEAQ (reference sequence). V lost 7 bases to trimming and J lost 4 bases, with 16 bases between them. The CDR3 sequence is 15 residues long. Together with a sample-barcoded 5' primer, a J-beta primer mix was included in a second PCR lasting about 7 to 11 cycles. Each CDR3 protein gets one entry after TCRdb re-called the 5' RACE reads with MiXCR. The table includes roughly 1,800,000 distinct CDR3 sequences, around half detected once. The TCR sequence derives from a woman in her thirties or forties in good health. Sequenced sample: blood. The rearrangement links TRBV7-9 to TRBJ2-2; D remains unclear. For the CDR3, the DNA is TGTGCCAGCAACTCGCGAGACATTTCCACCGGGGAGCTGTTTTTT. Amino acids: CASNSRDISTGELFF.